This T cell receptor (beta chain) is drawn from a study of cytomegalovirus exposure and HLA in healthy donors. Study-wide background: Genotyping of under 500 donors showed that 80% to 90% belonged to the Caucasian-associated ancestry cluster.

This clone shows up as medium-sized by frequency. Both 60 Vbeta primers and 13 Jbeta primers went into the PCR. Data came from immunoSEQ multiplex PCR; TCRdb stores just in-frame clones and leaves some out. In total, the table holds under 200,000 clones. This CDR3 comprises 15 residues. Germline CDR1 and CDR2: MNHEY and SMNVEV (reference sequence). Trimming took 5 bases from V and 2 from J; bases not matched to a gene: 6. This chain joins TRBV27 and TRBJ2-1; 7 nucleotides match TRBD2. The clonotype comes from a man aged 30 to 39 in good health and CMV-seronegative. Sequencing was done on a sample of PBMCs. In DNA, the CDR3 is TGTGCCAGCAGTCCCGGGACTACCACCTACAATGAGCAGTTCTTC. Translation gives CASSPGTTTYNEQFF.